Shown below are 28 T cell receptor beta chains from a single sample sequenced in a study of blood T cells in healthy people across ages (dated by TCRdb to about 2015). The method was 5' RACE. Sequencing used an Illumina HiSeq 2500. A second PCR of roughly 6 to 11 cycles was performed with a sample-barcoded 5' primer and a J-beta primer mix. TCRdb reprocessed the public reads (quality trimming at Q25 with fastp, clone calling with MiXCR) and kept in-frame beta chains. Each record represents a unique CDR3 protein, reported with the most common genes and DNA among its rows. This sample comprises over 1,500,000 distinct CDR3 sequences, roughly 49% of them detected only once. Together, the top ten hold less than 2.5% of the sample. Sequencing input: blood. These receptor sequences come from a woman aged 40-49 years in good health.

This clonotype came up a few times. J is TRBJ2-3 and V is TRBV6-1, with TRBD2 matching 8 bases. Germline V gene lookup returns CDR1 MNHNS and CDR2 SASEGT. CDR3 length: 13 residues. The trim removed 6 bases at V and 1 base at J, leaving 0 bases unmatched. CDR3: CASRTSGTDTQYF. As DNA, the CDR3 is TGTGCCAGCAGGACTAGCGGCACAGATACGCAGTATTTT.

A few counts support this clonotype. This chain connects TRBV5-1 to TRBJ2-4; D is unclear. The CDR3 runs 19 residues. Trimming took off 4 bases at V and 3 bases at J, with 26 bases between the two ends. CDR1 is SGHRS, CDR2 YFSETQ, per germline. The CDR3 protein is CASSIWSNIRADVKNIQYF. Here the CDR3 DNA reads TGCGCCAGCAGCATCTGGTCCAACATCCGGGCCGACGTCAAAAACATTCAGTACTTC.

The chain links TRBV4-1 to TRBJ1-4; the D gene is possibly TRBD1 (6 bases). The V end was cut by 4 bases, the J end by 9 bases, with 24 bases between. From germline, CDR1 is MGHRA and CDR2 YSYEKL. This CDR3 is built from 17 residues. The CDR3 region has the DNA TGCGCCAGCAGCCTTAATACAGGAGGGGGAGGAAGGAAAAAACTGTTTTTT. Translation: CASSLNTGGGGRKKLFF.

This clonotype was seen a handful of times. The chain joins TRBV20-1 to TRBJ2-5; 11 bases align to TRBD2. The CDR3 loop spans 21 amino acids. V was pared by 5 bases and J by 4 bases, with 27 bases of the junction left unmatched. The germline gives CDR1 DFQATT, CDR2 SNEGSKA (reference sequence). CDR3: CSALPYSPEIAGGLGGETQYF. The CDR3 DNA sequence: TGCAGTGCTCTCCCATATTCGCCAGAGATAGCGGGGGGGCTGGGAGGAGAGACCCAGTACTTC.

CDR3 protein: CASSPYSRANEQFF. The CDR3 nucleotides are TGTGCCAGCAGCCCATACTCCAGGGCCAATGAGCAGTTCTTC. V is TRBV7-2 and J is TRBJ2-1, with D perhaps matching TRBD1 (5 bases). V lost 5 bases and J lost 6, with 14 bases in between. This CDR3 spans 14 amino acids. The germline V gene encodes CDR1 SGHTA and CDR2 FQGNSA.

V usage is TRBV20-1 and J usage is TRBJ2-1, with D maybe TRBD2 (7 bases). This CDR3 is 15 amino acids long. Per the germline V gene, CDR1 is DFQATT and CDR2 is SNEGSKA (reference sequence). Trimming took off 3 bases at V and 3 bases at J, with 15 bases between the two ends. CDR3 nucleotides: TGCAGTGCTAGCAAGCCGGGGGGCCTCTACAATGAGCAGTTCTTC. It translates to CSASKPGGLYNEQFF.

This clonotype has a handful of counts. The gene calls are TRBV7-9 and TRBJ1-2; 7 bases line up with TRBD1. Germline CDR1 SEHNR, CDR2 FQNEAQ (reference sequence). V lost 4 bases to trimming and J lost 3 bases; unmatched junction nucleotides: 5. The CDR3 is made up of 14 amino acids. CDR3 residues: CASSYMTGHYGYTF. As DNA, the CDR3 is TGTGCCAGCAGCTATATGACAGGGCACTATGGCTACACCTTC.

The chain couples TRBV20-1 to TRBJ2-3; weak D call: TRBD1 (6 bases). In germline, CDR1 is DFQATT, CDR2 SNEGSKA (reference sequence). Trimming removed 1 base from V and 2 bases from J, with 13 bases in between. There are 15 residues in the CDR3. Here the CDR3 DNA reads TGCAGTGCTAGAGTGAGGACAGACTACACAGATACGCAGTATTTT. The encoded protein is CSARVRTDYTDTQYF.

J is TRBJ2-3 and V is TRBV11-1; 7 bases are shared with TRBD2. The CDR3 runs to 17 residues. V lost 4 bases to trimming and J lost 0 bases; unmatched junction nucleotides: 10. Per germline, CDR1 SGHAT and CDR2 FQDESV (reference sequence). DNA of the CDR3: TGTGCCAGCAGCTCGCCCGGCCTAGCGGCGAGCACAGATACGCAGTATTTT. Translated, it gives CASSSPGLAASTDTQYF.

This clonotype was observed a handful of times. The rearrangement links TRBV28 to TRBJ2-7; weak D call: TRBD1 (5 bases). With 1 base removed from V and 4 bases from J, the gap between germline ends came to 11 bases. The CDR3 totals 14 residues. Germline V gene lookup returns CDR1 MDHEN and CDR2 SYDVKM. The CDR3 sequence is CASSLLAGIYEQYF. As DNA, the CDR3 is TGTGCCAGCAGTTTATTAGCAGGGATATACGAGCAGTACTTC.

The chain joins TRBV4-1 to TRBJ2-2, with 7 positions matching TRBD1. The germline V gene has CDR1 MGHRA and CDR2 YSYEKL. V shed 3 bases and J 2 bases; nucleotides not matched to a gene: 9. The CDR3 consists of 17 residues. The CDR3 DNA sequence: TGCGCCAGCAGCCACTCCGGGACAGACCCAAACACCGGGGAGCTGTTTTTT. Its translation is CASSHSGTDPNTGELFF.

The rearrangement uses TRBV12-3 or TRBV12-4 and TRBJ1-5, with TRBD1 matching over 8 bases. The junction had 2 bases not matched to a gene; V was cut back by 1 base and J by 0 bases. The CDR3 covers 16 residues. DNA of the CDR3: TGTGCCAGCAGTTTAGACAGGGGGAATAGCAATCAGCCCCAGCATTTT. Amino acids: CASSLDRGNSNQPQHF.

The chain links TRBV10-3 to TRBJ1-1; tentatively, D is TRBD1 (5 bases). Germline V CDR1 and CDR2: ENHRY, SYGVKD. The CDR3 is 14 amino acids. V lost 7 bases to trimming and J lost 1 base, with 13 bases between them. CDR3 sequence: CAITSGLRNTEAFF. CDR3 DNA: TGTGCCATCACCTCGGGACTTCGGAACACTGAAGCTTTCTTT.

V gene TRBV14 combines with J gene TRBJ2-3; TRBD2 might be the D (6 bases). The CDR3 runs 13 residues. Trimming pared 5 bases from V and 10 bases from J, leaving 16 bases between. Germline CDR1 and CDR2: SGHDN and FVKESK. CDR3 sequence: CASSAPGLPSQYF. The CDR3 nucleotides read TGTGCCAGCAGCGCTCCGGGACTCCCATCGCAGTATTTT.

The gene calls are TRBV11-2 and TRBJ2-5; D remains ambiguous. The CDR3 runs to 16 residues. V lost 4 bases and J 0 bases, leaving 15 bases between the germline ends. Germline V CDR1 and CDR2: SGHAT, FQNNGV. CDR3 sequence: CASSSGWEGYQETQYF. As DNA, the CDR3 is TGTGCCAGCAGCTCTGGGTGGGAAGGCTACCAAGAGACCCAGTACTTC.

The chain employs TRBV7-2 and TRBJ2-3; 7 bases align to TRBD2. Losses at the gene ends were 2 bases for V and 5 bases for J; bases not matched to a gene: 13. Germline V gene sequence: CDR1 SGHTA, CDR2 FQGNSA. This CDR3 spans 17 amino acids. For the CDR3, the DNA is TGTGCCAGCAGCTTACCCCTGGCGGGGGTGTTTCTAGATACGCAGTATTTT. Translated: CASSLPLAGVFLDTQYF.

A note on this clonotype: This may be a read error: a much more frequent sequence differs by one nucleotide. The J gene is TRBJ2-7, the V gene TRBV20-1; D gene unclear. The CDR3 contains 14 residues. The V gene's germline CDR1 is DFQATT and CDR2 SNEGSKA (reference sequence). Between the trimmed V and J ends, which lost 0 bases and 1 base, there was a span of 10 bases. CDR3 residues: CSARDSPVSYEQYF. As DNA, the CDR3 is TGCAGTGCTAGAGATTCCCCGGTTTCCTACGAGCAGTACTTC.

This clonotype turned up a few times. The rearrangement links TRBV5-1 to TRBJ2-1; 9 bases match TRBD2. V was pared by 0 bases and J by 7 bases, with 2 bases of the junction left unmatched. CDR3 size: 14 residues. Germline CDR1 is SGHRS and CDR2 is YFSETQ. CDR3 amino acids: CASSLETSGNEQFF. The CDR3 bases are TGCGCCAGCAGCTTGGAGACTAGCGGAAATGAGCAGTTCTTC.

This chain joins TRBV15 and TRBJ1-2, with TRBD1 as a possible D gene (6 bases). The CDR3 has 13 residues. Per germline, CDR1 LNHNV and CDR2 YYDKDF (reference sequence). Trimming cost V 5 bases and J 8 bases, with 15 bases left between them. The CDR3 region is CATSGPHREGYTF. Written as DNA, the CDR3 is TGTGCCACCAGCGGCCCTCACAGGGAAGGCTACACCTTC.

The chain couples TRBV20-1 to TRBJ2-7; 13 nucleotides agree with TRBD2. Germline CDR1 is DFQATT and CDR2 is SNEGSKA (reference sequence). The CDR3 length is 17 residues. V gave up 3 bases and J gave up 7 bases; unmatched junction bases: 15. The CDR3 sequence: CSASGTSGALPYNEQYF. The CDR3 DNA follows: TGCAGTGCTAGCGGGACTAGCGGGGCCCTACCCTACAATGAGCAGTACTTC.

The gene calls are TRBV11-1 and TRBJ2-5; TRBD1 aligns across 7 bases. The CDR3 extends over 14 amino acids. Germline V gene lookup returns CDR1 SGHAT and CDR2 FQDESV (reference sequence). V dropped 5 bases and J dropped 2; count of bases not matched to a gene: 5. CDR3 nucleotides: TGTGCCAGCAGCAAGGGACAGTCTCAAGAGACCCAGTACTTC. Amino acid sequence: CASSKGQSQETQYF. The full variable domain, with the rest looked up from reference TRBV11-1 and TRBJ2-5, is EAEVAQSPRYKITEKSQAVAFWCDPISGHATLYWYRQILGQGPELLVQFQDESVVDDSQLPKDRFSAERLKGVDSTLKIQPAELGDSAMYLCASSKGQSQETQYFGPGTRLLVL.

A few counts support this clonotype. This rearrangement joins TRBV29-1 to TRBJ1-5; possibly TRBD1 for D (5 bases). The V and J ends lost 4 bases and 1 base respectively, with 8 bases between them. From germline, CDR1 is SQVTM and CDR2 ANQGSEA. The CDR3 runs to 13 residues. The CDR3 bases are TGCAGCGTTGCCTGGGGGAGCAATCAGCCCCAGCATTTT. Protein product: CSVAWGSNQPQHF.

The chain combines TRBV24-1 with TRBJ2-7; 9 nucleotides agree with TRBD1. Trimming at V came to 3 bases and at J to 10 bases, leaving 18 bases not matched to a gene. CDR1 is KGHDR, CDR2 SFDVKD, per germline. The CDR3 sequence is 17 residues long. CDR3 amino acids: CATSDVDRDRDLYCQYF. The CDR3 DNA follows: TGTGCCACCAGTGATGTAGACCGGGACAGGGACCTTTACTGTCAGTACTTC.

The genes are TRBV20-1 and TRBJ1-2, with D possibly TRBD1 on 5 matching bases. The CDR3 covers 16 residues. V was trimmed by 5 bases and J by 4 bases, leaving 23 bases between them. Germline CDR1 is DFQATT and CDR2 is SNEGSKA (reference sequence). Here the CDR3 reads CSAPLSGSHRSYGYTF. As DNA, the CDR3 is TGCAGTGCTCCACTCTCCGGGTCTCACAGGTCCTATGGCTACACCTTC.

V is TRBV7-2 and J is TRBJ2-2, with TRBD2 matching 7 bases. Germline assignment: CDR1 SGHTA and CDR2 FQGNSA. The CDR3 totals 15 residues. Trimming took 5 bases from V and 2 from J; bases not matched to a gene: 5. The CDR3, as DNA: TGTGCCAGCAGCACGGGACTAACCAACACCGGGGAGCTGTTTTTT. Translation: CASSTGLTNTGELFF.

Comments on this clonotype: Compared with germline, one end of the junction differs, possibly owing to a read error. The CDR3 sequence is CVSSQMRDSDTQYF. The CDR3 region has the DNA TGCGTCAGCAGCCAAATGCGGGACTCAGATACGCAGTATTTT. The chain couples TRBV4-1 to TRBJ2-3, with D possibly TRBD2 on 6 matching bases. Germline V gives CDR1 MGHRA, CDR2 YSYEKL. This CDR3 contains 14 residues.

Here the CDR3 reads CASSLGIAGGSYEQYF. CDR3 nucleotides: TGTGCCAGCAGCTTAGGGATAGCGGGGGGCTCCTACGAGCAGTACTTC. The chain has TRBV7-2 and TRBJ2-7; TRBD2 aligns across 10 bases. The CDR3 is made up of 16 amino acids. Losses at the gene ends were 1 base for V and 0 bases for J; bases not matched to a gene: 3. Germline V gene sequence: CDR1 SGHTA, CDR2 FQGNSA. Full variable domain (missing parts from reference TRBV7-2 and TRBJ2-7): GAGVSQSPSNKVTEKGKDVELRCDPISGHTALYWYRQSLGQGLEFLIYFQGNSAPDKSGLPSDRFSAERTGGSVSTLTIQRTQQEDSAVYLCASSLGIAGGSYEQYFGPGTRLTVT.

The chain employs TRBV2 and TRBJ2-1; D gene unclear. Germline V CDR1 and CDR2: SNHLY, FYNNEI. The length of the CDR3 is 13 residues. The germline V and J ends were trimmed by 7 bases and 8 bases, with 15 bases remaining between them. The CDR3 region has the DNA TGTGCCAGCATCGAAAGGGCGATCCATGAGCAGTTCTTC. Amino acid sequence: CASIERAIHEQFF.